This T cell receptor (beta chain) was obtained from a study of graft-versus-host responses after intestinal transplantation. Study outcomes and limitations: GvH clones were identified in recipient marrow, with some first appearing in ileum or blood. Early after transplant, HvG clones declined as circulating GvH clones peaked. Allograft clonal ratios (graft-versus-host to host-versus-graft) were high in patients who had graft-donor T cell macrochimerism.

The assay was immunoSEQ multiplex PCR, and TCRdb's table has in-frame clones only and misses some. The table includes under 100,000 clones, just under 95% detected once. A note on this clone: Its antigen is still unknown.

Trimming removed 3 bases at V and 6 bases at J, with 17 bases between. CDR1 and CDR2 from the germline V gene are LNHDA and SQIVND (reference sequence). This CDR3 spans 15 amino acids. The chain joins TRBV19 to TRBJ1-2; D remains ambiguous. The sequence derives from a human donor who was the organ donor for an intestinal transplant. Sequencing used unstimulated CD8+ T cells sorted from spleen or lymph node cells, obtained before transplant. The CDR3 loop is CASSISGGIEDGYTF. CDR3 nucleotide sequence: TGTGCCAGTAGTATTTCCGGCGGTATAGAGGATGGCTACACCTTC.